This is a list of T cell receptor beta chains from one sample in a study of blood T cell repertoires in COVID-19. TCRdb's table, derived via immunoSEQ multiplex PCR, lists solely in-frame clones and lacks some. The sample lists 60,000 to 75,000 clones; about nine tenths were seen once. The sequencing input was peripheral blood. These receptors were obtained from a human donor in a cohort sampled during active COVID-19. The CDR3 runs from the conserved cysteine through the conserved F or W. Each record gives: CDR3 length, V gene, J gene, clone size, D gene, CDR3 protein, CDR3 DNA. The D gene is left open where the match is weak. Clone size, where shown, is once, few, many, or a class for clones that have expanded.

len: 16
v_gene: TRBV18
j_gene: TRBJ2-2
abundance: NA
d_gene: NA
CDR3aa: CASSPPARRNTGELFF
CDR3nt: TGTGCCAGCTCACCTCCCGCGAGGCGGAACACCGGGGAGCTGTTTTTT

len: 14
v_gene: TRBV14
j_gene: TRBJ2-2
abundance: NA
d_gene: TRBD2
CDR3aa: CASSLLGGAGELFF
CDR3nt: TGTGCCAGCAGTCTTCTCGGGGGGGCCGGGGAGCTGTTTTTT

len: 17
v_gene: TRBV28
j_gene: TRBJ1-4
abundance: NA
d_gene: TRBD1
CDR3aa: CASSSNYRGLIDEKLFF
CDR3nt: TGTGCCAGCAGTTCGAATTATAGGGGGCTGATCGATGAAAAACTGTTTTTT

len: 14
v_gene: TRBV27
j_gene: TRBJ2-5
abundance: NA
d_gene: NA
CDR3aa: CASSLPGLQETQYF
CDR3nt: TGTGCCAGCAGTCTACCGGGACTTCAAGAGACCCAGTACTTC

len: 14
v_gene: TRBV5-4
j_gene: TRBJ2-7
abundance: NA
d_gene: NA
CDR3aa: CASSVGRPSGEQYF
CDR3nt: TGTGCCAGCAGCGTGGGACGCCCGTCGGGCGAGCAGTACTTC

len: 16
v_gene: TRBV19
j_gene: TRBJ2-1
abundance: NA
d_gene: TRBD1
CDR3aa: CASSTSGQGADNEQFF
CDR3nt: TGTGCCAGTAGTACCTCCGGACAGGGGGCGGACAATGAGCAGTTCTTC

len: 15
v_gene: TRBV6-5
j_gene: TRBJ2-3
abundance: NA
d_gene: NA
CDR3aa: CASSPLGEQGDTQYF
CDR3nt: TGTGCCAGCAGTCCCTTGGGCGAGCAGGGGGATACGCAGTATTTT

len: 12
v_gene: TRBV4-1
j_gene: TRBJ1-1
abundance: NA
d_gene: NA
CDR3aa: CASSQDSAEAFF
CDR3nt: TGCGCCAGCAGCCAAGACAGCGCTGAAGCTTTCTTT

len: 16
v_gene: TRBV14
j_gene: TRBJ2-5
abundance: NA
d_gene: TRBD1
CDR3aa: CASSRGQGVYQETQYF
CDR3nt: TGTGCCAGCAGCCGGGGACAGGGGGTGTACCAAGAGACCCAGTACTTC

len: 16
v_gene: TRBV28
j_gene: TRBJ2-5
abundance: NA
d_gene: TRBD1
CDR3aa: CASSLGGKGAQETQYF
CDR3nt: TGTGCCAGCAGTTTAGGGGGAAAGGGGGCCCAAGAGACCCAGTACTTC

len: 14
v_gene: TRBV9
j_gene: TRBJ1-1
abundance: NA
d_gene: NA
CDR3aa: CASSFRTENTEAFF
CDR3nt: TGTGCCAGCAGCTTCCGGACAGAGAACACTGAAGCTTTCTTT

len: 14
v_gene: TRBV19
j_gene: TRBJ2-2
abundance: NA
d_gene: NA
CDR3aa: CASIGQINTGELFF
CDR3nt: TGTGCCAGTATAGGACAGATTAACACCGGGGAGCTGTTTTTT

len: 13
v_gene: TRBV28
j_gene: TRBJ2-7
abundance: NA
d_gene: NA
CDR3aa: CASSLLSSYEQYF
CDR3nt: TGTGCCAGCAGTTTACTCAGCTCCTACGAGCAGTACTTC

len: 15
v_gene: TRBV29-1
j_gene: TRBJ2-3
abundance: NA
d_gene: TRBD1
CDR3aa: CSVLTGLIGADTQYF
CDR3nt: TGCAGCGTCCTGACAGGGTTGATTGGGGCAGATACGCAGTATTTT

len: 17
v_gene: TRBV4-3
j_gene: TRBJ1-5
abundance: few
d_gene: TRBD1
CDR3aa: CASSLTYNRGSNQPQHF
CDR3nt: TGCGCCAGCAGCCTAACTTACAACAGGGGAAGCAATCAGCCCCAGCATTTT

len: 12
v_gene: TRBV2
j_gene: TRBJ2-7
abundance: NA
d_gene: NA
CDR3aa: CASSVSSYEQYF
CDR3nt: TGTGCCAGCAGTGTTAGCTCCTACGAGCAGTACTTC

len: 13
v_gene: TRBV2
j_gene: TRBJ2-1
abundance: NA
d_gene: NA
CDR3aa: CASSVASRGEQFF
CDR3nt: TGTGCCAGCAGTGTGGCTAGCCGGGGTGAGCAGTTCTTC

len: 16
v_gene: TRBV19
j_gene: TRBJ2-5
abundance: NA
d_gene: TRBD2
CDR3aa: CASSSPSGTREETQYF
CDR3nt: TGTGCCAGTAGTTCCCCTAGCGGGACCCGGGAAGAGACCCAGTACTTC

len: 13
v_gene: TRBV7-9
j_gene: TRBJ2-7
abundance: NA
d_gene: NA
CDR3aa: CASSSRHGYEQYF
CDR3nt: TGTGCCAGCAGCAGCCGACACGGCTACGAGCAGTACTTC

len: 16
v_gene: TRBV6-5
j_gene: TRBJ2-2
abundance: NA
d_gene: NA
CDR3aa: CASSYGRGGAAGELFF
CDR3nt: TGTGCCAGCAGTTACGGTCGAGGGGGGGCCGCCGGGGAGCTGTTTTTT

len: 15
v_gene: TRBV4-3
j_gene: TRBJ1-6
abundance: NA
d_gene: NA
CDR3aa: CASSQGPEGNSPLHF
CDR3nt: TGCGCCAGCAGCCAAGGCCCGGAGGGGAATTCACCCCTCCACTTT

len: 10
v_gene: TRBV14
j_gene: TRBJ1-5
abundance: NA
d_gene: NA
CDR3aa: CDVEIQPQHF
CDR3nt: TGTGACGTCGAGATTCAGCCCCAGCATTTT

len: 13
v_gene: TRBV12-3/TRBV12-4
j_gene: TRBJ1-2
abundance: NA
d_gene: TRBD1
CDR3aa: CASSSRDSYGYTF
CDR3nt: TGTGCCAGCAGCTCTAGGGACAGCTATGGCTACACCTTC

len: 11
v_gene: TRBV10-1
j_gene: TRBJ2-2
abundance: NA
d_gene: NA
CDR3aa: CASTGGGELFF
CDR3nt: TGCGCCAGCACCGGTGGCGGGGAGCTGTTTTTT

len: 14
v_gene: TRBV7-9
j_gene: TRBJ2-7
abundance: NA
d_gene: NA
CDR3aa: CASSSPGVYYEQYF
CDR3nt: TGTGCCAGCAGCTCACCAGGGGTGTACTACGAGCAGTACTTC

len: 15
v_gene: TRBV7-3
j_gene: TRBJ2-3
abundance: NA
d_gene: TRBD2
CDR3aa: CASSSGLAYTDTQYF
CDR3nt: TGTGCCAGCAGCTCAGGACTAGCTTACACAGATACGCAGTATTTT

len: 16
v_gene: TRBV9
j_gene: TRBJ2-7
abundance: NA
d_gene: TRBD1
CDR3aa: CASSATAGTGGYEQYF
CDR3nt: TGTGCCAGCAGCGCAACAGCCGGGACAGGGGGCTACGAGCAGTACTTC

len: 12
v_gene: TRBV24-1
j_gene: TRBJ2-7
abundance: NA
d_gene: NA
CDR3aa: CATSDYRDEQYF
CDR3nt: TGTGCCACCAGTGATTACCGAGACGAGCAGTACTTC

len: 16
v_gene: TRBV9
j_gene: TRBJ1-4
abundance: NA
d_gene: TRBD1
CDR3aa: CASSAYRGTTNEKLFF
CDR3nt: TGTGCCAGCAGCGCATACAGGGGAACAACTAATGAAAAACTGTTTTTT

len: 16
v_gene: TRBV4-1
j_gene: TRBJ2-7
abundance: NA
d_gene: NA
CDR3aa: CASSQARKGLRYEQYF
CDR3nt: TGCGCCAGCAGCCAAGCCCGAAAGGGGCTCCGCTACGAGCAGTACTTC

len: 15
v_gene: TRBV6-1
j_gene: TRBJ2-3
abundance: NA
d_gene: NA
CDR3aa: CASSEGSQGADTQYF
CDR3nt: TGTGCCAGCAGTGAAGGGTCTCAGGGTGCAGATACGCAGTATTTT

len: 15
v_gene: TRBV28
j_gene: TRBJ2-7
abundance: NA
d_gene: TRBD1
CDR3aa: CASRSPQGARYEQYF
CDR3nt: TGTGCCAGCAGATCCCCACAGGGGGCTCGGTACGAGCAGTACTTC

len: 16
v_gene: TRBV6-1
j_gene: TRBJ1-5
abundance: NA
d_gene: TRBD1
CDR3aa: CASSENRGNSNQPQHF
CDR3nt: TGTGCCAGCAGTGAGAACAGGGGAAATAGCAATCAGCCCCAGCATTTT

len: 17
v_gene: TRBV5-1
j_gene: TRBJ2-2
abundance: NA
d_gene: TRBD1
CDR3aa: CASSSAPGQGGSGELFF
CDR3nt: TGCGCCAGCAGCTCCGCGCCAGGACAGGGCGGGTCCGGGGAGCTGTTTTTT

len: 15
v_gene: TRBV15
j_gene: TRBJ2-1
abundance: once
d_gene: NA
CDR3aa: CATSPPTTTYNEQFF
CDR3nt: TGTGCCACCAGCCCCCCTACTACTACATACAATGAGCAGTTCTTC

len: 14
v_gene: TRBV7-9
j_gene: TRBJ1-1
abundance: once
d_gene: NA
CDR3aa: CASSFRWGGTEAFF
CDR3nt: TGTGCCAGCAGCTTTCGCTGGGGAGGCACTGAAGCTTTCTTT

len: 15
v_gene: TRBV28
j_gene: TRBJ2-5
abundance: NA
d_gene: NA
CDR3aa: CASRKLAPSGETQYF
CDR3nt: TGTGCCAGCAGAAAACTAGCCCCCTCGGGAGAGACCCAGTACTTC

len: 14
v_gene: TRBV10-1
j_gene: TRBJ2-5
abundance: NA
d_gene: NA
CDR3aa: CASRLGGPWETQYF
CDR3nt: TGCGCCAGCAGATTGGGGGGACCGTGGGAGACCCAGTACTTC

len: 13
v_gene: TRBV4-3
j_gene: TRBJ2-5
abundance: NA
d_gene: TRBD2
CDR3aa: CASSQGEGETQYF
CDR3nt: TGCGCCAGCAGCCAAGGGGAGGGGGAGACCCAGTACTTC

len: 13
v_gene: TRBV15
j_gene: TRBJ2-3
abundance: NA
d_gene: NA
CDR3aa: CATSSGVLDTQYF
CDR3nt: TGTGCCACCAGCAGCGGAGTTTTAGATACGCAGTATTTT

len: 15
v_gene: TRBV5-6
j_gene: TRBJ2-7
abundance: NA
d_gene: NA
CDR3aa: CASSLGGQVLGEQYF
CDR3nt: TGTGCCAGCAGCTTGGGGGGGCAGGTCTTAGGCGAGCAGTACTTC

len: 18
v_gene: TRBV19
j_gene: TRBJ1-2
abundance: NA
d_gene: TRBD1
CDR3aa: CASSIGAVSGGSNYGYTF
CDR3nt: TGTGCCAGTAGTATAGGAGCGGTTTCAGGGGGTTCGAACTATGGCTACACCTTC

len: 15
v_gene: TRBV25-1
j_gene: TRBJ1-6
abundance: few
d_gene: TRBD1
CDR3aa: CASEETGTGHSPLHF
CDR3nt: TGTGCCAGCGAGGAAACGGGGACAGGGCACTCACCCCTCCACTTT

len: 14
v_gene: TRBV15
j_gene: TRBJ2-7
abundance: once
d_gene: NA
CDR3aa: CATSRVRGGYEQYF
CDR3nt: TGTGCCACCAGCAGAGTGCGAGGGGGCTACGAGCAGTACTTC

len: 15
v_gene: TRBV9
j_gene: TRBJ2-1
abundance: NA
d_gene: NA
CDR3aa: CASSVGASSYNEQFF
CDR3nt: TGTGCCAGCAGCGTAGGGGCGAGCTCCTACAATGAGCAGTTCTTC

len: 15
v_gene: TRBV11-3
j_gene: TRBJ2-2
abundance: NA
d_gene: NA
CDR3aa: CASSFGGSDTGELFF
CDR3nt: TGTGCCAGCAGCTTCGGGGGAAGCGACACCGGGGAGCTGTTTTTT

len: 14
v_gene: TRBV6-5
j_gene: TRBJ1-5
abundance: NA
d_gene: NA
CDR3aa: CASSFRVGNQPQHF
CDR3nt: TGTGCCAGCAGTTTCCGGGTTGGGAATCAGCCCCAGCATTTT

len: 18
v_gene: TRBV5-1
j_gene: TRBJ2-6
abundance: NA
d_gene: NA
CDR3aa: CASSQQGVPNSGANVLTF
CDR3nt: TGCGCCAGCAGCCAACAGGGAGTCCCCAACTCTGGGGCCAACGTCCTGACTTTC

len: 16
v_gene: TRBV7-2
j_gene: TRBJ2-3
abundance: NA
d_gene: NA
CDR3aa: CASSPIGPRWTDTQYF
CDR3nt: TGTGCCAGCAGCCCCATTGGCCCCAGATGGACAGATACGCAGTATTTT

len: 14
v_gene: TRBV25-1
j_gene: TRBJ2-1
abundance: NA
d_gene: NA
CDR3aa: CASNHRDFYNEQFF
CDR3nt: TGTGCCAGCAACCACCGGGACTTCTACAATGAGCAGTTCTTC

len: 17
v_gene: TRBV11-2
j_gene: TRBJ2-7
abundance: NA
d_gene: TRBD2
CDR3aa: CASSLLGLAGGRYEQYF
CDR3nt: TGTGCCAGCAGCCTCCTTGGACTAGCGGGAGGACGATACGAGCAGTACTTC

len: 13
v_gene: TRBV12-3/TRBV12-4
j_gene: TRBJ1-1
abundance: NA
d_gene: NA
CDR3aa: CASSLRSDTEAFF
CDR3nt: TGTGCCAGCAGTTTACGATCGGACACTGAAGCTTTCTTT

len: 15
v_gene: TRBV5-4
j_gene: TRBJ2-7
abundance: NA
d_gene: NA
CDR3aa: CASSPTIGDSYEQYF
CDR3nt: TGTGCCAGCAGTCCCACCATTGGAGACTCCTACGAGCAGTACTTC

len: 14
v_gene: TRBV7-9
j_gene: TRBJ1-1
abundance: NA
d_gene: NA
CDR3aa: CASSFGDRGTEAFF
CDR3nt: TGTGCCAGCAGCTTTGGGGATAGGGGCACTGAAGCTTTCTTT

len: 12
v_gene: TRBV10-1
j_gene: TRBJ2-7
abundance: few
d_gene: NA
CDR3aa: CASSTSSYEQYF
CDR3nt: TGCGCCAGCAGCACTAGCTCCTACGAGCAGTACTTC

len: 16
v_gene: TRBV3-1/TRBV3-2
j_gene: TRBJ2-5
abundance: NA
d_gene: TRBD2
CDR3aa: CASSQALAGGVETQYF
CDR3nt: TGTGCCAGCAGCCAAGCTCTAGCGGGAGGGGTCGAGACCCAGTACTTC

len: 14
v_gene: TRBV25-1
j_gene: TRBJ1-1
abundance: NA
d_gene: NA
CDR3aa: CASSESRRNTEAFF
CDR3nt: TGTGCCAGCAGTGAATCGAGGCGGAACACTGAAGCTTTCTTT